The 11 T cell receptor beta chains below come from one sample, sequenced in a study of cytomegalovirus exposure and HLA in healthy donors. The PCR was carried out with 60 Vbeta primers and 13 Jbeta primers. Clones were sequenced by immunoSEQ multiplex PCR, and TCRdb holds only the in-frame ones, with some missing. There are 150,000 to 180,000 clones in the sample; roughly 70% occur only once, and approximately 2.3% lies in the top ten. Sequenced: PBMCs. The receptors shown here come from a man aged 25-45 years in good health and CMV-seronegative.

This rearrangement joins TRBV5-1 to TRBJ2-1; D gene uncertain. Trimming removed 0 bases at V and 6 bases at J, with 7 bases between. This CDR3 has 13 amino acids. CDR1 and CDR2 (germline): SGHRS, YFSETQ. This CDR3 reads CASSLAGINEQFF. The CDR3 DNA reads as TGCGCCAGCAGCTTGGCCGGTATCAATGAGCAGTTCTTC.

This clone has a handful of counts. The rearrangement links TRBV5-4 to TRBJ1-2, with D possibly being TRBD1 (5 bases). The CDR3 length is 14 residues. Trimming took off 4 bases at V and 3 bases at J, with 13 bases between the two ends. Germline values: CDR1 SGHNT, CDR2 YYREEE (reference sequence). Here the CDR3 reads CASSLSGQDYGYTF. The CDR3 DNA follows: TGTGCCAGCAGCCTCTCAGGGCAGGACTATGGCTACACCTTC.

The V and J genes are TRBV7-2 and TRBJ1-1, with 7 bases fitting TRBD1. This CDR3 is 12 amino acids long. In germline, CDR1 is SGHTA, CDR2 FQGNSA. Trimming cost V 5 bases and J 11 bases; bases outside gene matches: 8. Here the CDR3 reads CASSVDRNVAFF. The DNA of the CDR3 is TGTGCCAGCAGCGTGGACAGGAATGTGGCTTTCTTT. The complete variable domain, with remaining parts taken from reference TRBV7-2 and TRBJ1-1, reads GAGVSQSPSNKVTEKGKDVELRCDPISGHTALYWYRQSLGQGLEFLIYFQGNSAPDKSGLPSDRFSAERTGGSVSTLTIQRTQQEDSAVYLCASSVDRNVAFFGQGTRLTVV.

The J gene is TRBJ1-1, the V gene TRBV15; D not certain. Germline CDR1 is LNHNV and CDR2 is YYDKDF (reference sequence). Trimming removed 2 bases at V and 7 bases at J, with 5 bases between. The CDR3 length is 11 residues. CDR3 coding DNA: TGTGCCACCAGCAGACAGGATGAAGCTTTCTTT. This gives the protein CATSRQDEAFF.

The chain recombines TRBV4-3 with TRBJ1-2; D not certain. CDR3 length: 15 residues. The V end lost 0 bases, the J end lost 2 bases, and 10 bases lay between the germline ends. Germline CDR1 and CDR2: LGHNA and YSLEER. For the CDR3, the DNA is TGCGCCAGCAGCCAAGATACGGTGTCAAACTATGGCTACACCTTC. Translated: CASSQDTVSNYGYTF.

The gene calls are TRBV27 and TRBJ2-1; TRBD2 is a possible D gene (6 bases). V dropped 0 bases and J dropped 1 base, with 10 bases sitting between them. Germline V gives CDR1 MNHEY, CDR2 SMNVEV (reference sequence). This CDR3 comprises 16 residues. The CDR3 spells CASSLSSGSSYNEQFF. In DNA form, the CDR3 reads TGTGCCAGCAGTTTATCCAGCGGGTCGTCCTACAATGAGCAGTTCTTC.

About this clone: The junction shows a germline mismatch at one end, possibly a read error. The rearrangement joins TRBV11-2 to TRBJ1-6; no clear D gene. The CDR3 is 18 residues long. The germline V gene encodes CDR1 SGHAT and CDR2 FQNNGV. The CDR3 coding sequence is TGTGCCAGCAGCCAAAGTGTAAACAGACGTAAAAGCAATTCACCCCTCAACTTT. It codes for CASSQSVNRRKSNSPLNF.

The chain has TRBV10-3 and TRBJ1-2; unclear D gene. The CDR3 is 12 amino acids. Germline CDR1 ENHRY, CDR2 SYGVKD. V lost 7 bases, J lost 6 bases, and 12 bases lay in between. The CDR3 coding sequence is TGTGCCATCATGCTTGCGGAGAATGGCTACACCTTC. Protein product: CAIMLAENGYTF.

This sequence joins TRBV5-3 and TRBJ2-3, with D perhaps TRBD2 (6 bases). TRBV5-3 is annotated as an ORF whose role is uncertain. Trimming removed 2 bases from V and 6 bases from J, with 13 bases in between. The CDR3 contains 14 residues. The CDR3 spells CARSLTGGGDTQYF. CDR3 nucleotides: TGTGCCAGAAGCTTAACCGGGGGAGGCGATACGCAGTATTTT.

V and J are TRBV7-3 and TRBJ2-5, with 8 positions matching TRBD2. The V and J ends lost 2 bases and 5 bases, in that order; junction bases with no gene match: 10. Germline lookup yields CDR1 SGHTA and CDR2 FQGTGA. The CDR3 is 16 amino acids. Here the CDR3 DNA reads TGTGCCAGCAGCTTACAGCCGGGGGGGCCTGGGGAGACCCAGTACTTC. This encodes CASSLQPGGPGETQYF.

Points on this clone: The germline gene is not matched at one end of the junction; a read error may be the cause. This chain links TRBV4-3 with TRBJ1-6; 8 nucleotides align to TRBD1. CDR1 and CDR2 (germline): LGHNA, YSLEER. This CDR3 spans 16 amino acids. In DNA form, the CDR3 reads TGCGCCAGCAGCGTGGACAGGGACAAGGGTAATTCACCCCTCAACTTT. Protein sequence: CASSVDRDKGNSPLNF.